This T cell receptor beta chain stems from a study of beta chain features in type 1 diabetes. Findings of the study overall: In patients and controls equally, PCR might favor templates that are shorter. All four CD4+ subsets of Type 1 diabetes patients contained TCRB CDR3s that were moderately but significantly shorter.

The entirety of the isolated RNA underwent reverse transcription, so expressed TCRB transcripts were sequenced. Assay: immunoSEQ multiplex PCR; the TCRdb copy retains only in-frame clones and omits some. The table shows around 650,000 clones, with roughly an eighth occurring only once. A few counts support this clone. What it recognizes is unknown. V lost 1 base to trimming and J lost 8 bases, with 15 bases between them. The CDR3 loop spans 16 amino acids. Germline values: CDR1 LGHNA, CDR2 YSLEER. The rearrangement links TRBV4-3 to TRBJ1-6, with D unresolved. What was sequenced was naive CD4+ T cells from blood. The receptor was isolated from a man aged 25 to 40 with type 1 diabetes. The CDR3: CASSQVTAASHSPLHF. Written as DNA, the CDR3 is TGCGCCAGCAGCCAAGTCACGGCGGCCTCGCATTCACCCCTCCACTTT.